Detailed here is one TCR beta chain. Its antigen is not known. The sample comes from a study of cytomegalovirus exposure and HLA in healthy donors. Broader study findings: The classifier was said to identify cytomegalovirus status with high specificity and sensitivity.

Trimming took 4 bases from V and 0 from J, leaving 20 bases between them. Germline CDR1 LGHNA, CDR2 YSLEER. There are 18 residues in the CDR3. Everyone who donated was a healthy bone marrow donor. 60 Vbeta and 13 Jbeta primers were used in PCR. Data came from immunoSEQ multiplex PCR; TCRdb stores just in-frame clones and leaves some out. The repertoire table contains about 160,000 clones. The chain uses TRBV4-3 and TRBJ2-3; maybe TRBD2 (6 bases). Input material: PBMCs. The sequence was collected from a woman aged 60-75 years in good health and CMV-seronegative. The CDR3 DNA reads as TGCGCCAGCAGCCCCCGTGTAACGCCAGGGACTAGCACAGATACGCAGTATTTT. Translated: CASSPRVTPGTSTDTQYF.